Given below is one T cell receptor (beta chain) in context. There are 16 residues in the CDR3. Germline-derived CDR1 and CDR2 are SGHNT and YYREEE (reference sequence). V was pared by 1 base and J by 4 bases, with 3 bases of the junction left unmatched. Measured with immunoSEQ multiplex PCR; TCRdb has only the in-frame clones, and not every one. The repertoire consists of 100,000 to 150,000 clones, with roughly two thirds occurring once and the leading ten covering 1.5% to 2%. The data stem from a study of blood T cell repertoires in COVID-19. The wider study: Sample material is recorded as cDNA or gDNA derived from T cells, B-cell-depleted T cells, or PBMCs.

Sequenced: peripheral blood. V usage is TRBV5-4 and J usage is TRBJ2-2; TRBD1 matches 11 bases. This TCR was sampled from a woman aged 70 to 79 with acute or convalescent COVID-19. In DNA, the CDR3 is TGTGCCAGCAGCTTGCCCGGGACAGGGGGCACCGGGGAGCTGTTTTTT. Protein sequence: CASSLPGTGGTGELFF.